This TCR beta chain is drawn from a study of T cells in Graves' hyperthyroidism and ophthalmopathy. The table lists this clonotype with many counts. Its antigen remains unidentified. Study findings and constraints: Most thyroid clonotypes expanded above 0.001 appeared in blood too.

Amplification targeted TCR beta CDR3 regions from RNA transcripts. First-round RT-PCR of the TCR CDR3 relied on the HTBI primer set. Each CDR3 protein gets one entry after TCRdb re-called the multiplex PCR reads with MiXCR. The sample records hundreds of thousands of distinct CDR3 sequences, about 43% being singletons. Criteria for exclusion of patients were uncontrolled infection, other autoimmune disease, pregnancy or lactation. Trimming removed 1 base at V and 2 bases at J, with 6 bases between. This CDR3 has 13 residues. CDR1 and CDR2 (germline): DFQATT, SNEGSKA (reference sequence). V usage is TRBV20-1 and J usage is TRBJ1-5; maybe TRBD1 (5 bases). The sequencing sample was made of peripheral blood or thyroid tissue (not recorded which). This receptor was taken from a woman aged 18-35 years with Graves' hyperthyroidism. The CDR3 region has the DNA TGCAGTGCTAGAGGCAGGGGCAATCAGCCCCAGCATTTT. Its protein product is CSARGRGNQPQHF.